The 11 T cell receptor beta chains listed next were all sequenced from one sample in a study of T cell responses to AZD1222 COVID-19 vaccine. Measured with immunoSEQ multiplex PCR; TCRdb has only the in-frame clones, and not every one. The sample yields 120,000 or so clones, approximately 87% seen once. Sequencing used peripheral blood, obtained on day 0 of AZD1222 vaccination. These receptors were obtained from an adult in good health.

The chain combines TRBV11-2 with TRBJ2-7; 9 nucleotides match TRBD2. CDR1 and CDR2 from the germline V gene are SGHAT and FQNNGV. Trimming removed 2 bases from V and 3 bases from J; junction bases left unmatched: 2. This CDR3 spans 14 amino acids. The CDR3 is CASSLIAGVYEQYF. CDR3 in DNA: TGTGCCAGCAGCTTAATAGCGGGAGTCTACGAGCAGTACTTC.

V usage is TRBV10-3 and J usage is TRBJ1-2; 8 nucleotides align to TRBD1. The V segment lost 3 bases and the J segment 5 bases; nucleotides outside the gene matches: 11. The CDR3 spans 16 residues. Germline CDR1 is ENHRY and CDR2 is SYGVKD. CDR3 sequence: CAISDSSTGEAYGYTF. Here the CDR3 DNA reads TGTGCCATCAGTGACTCTTCGACAGGGGAGGCGTATGGCTACACCTTC.

The chain has TRBV5-4 and TRBJ1-1; tentative D call: TRBD1 (5 bases). This CDR3 contains 13 residues. Germline values: CDR1 SGHNT, CDR2 YYREEE (reference sequence). V was cut by 5 bases and J by 3 bases, with 11 bases left in between. The CDR3 region is CASSPGFDTEAFF. In DNA form, the CDR3 reads TGTGCCAGCAGTCCAGGGTTCGACACTGAAGCTTTCTTT.

The CDR3 DNA follows: TGTGCCAGTAAAGGAGGACTAGCGGGGGCCACAGATACGCAGTATTTT. Translated, it gives CASKGGLAGATDTQYF. The V gene is TRBV19, the J gene TRBJ2-3, with 13 bases identical to TRBD2. Trimming cost V 7 bases and J 2 bases; bases outside gene matches: 6. This CDR3 has 16 amino acids. CDR1 and CDR2 from the germline V gene are LNHDA and SQIVND (reference sequence).

This clone was observed a single time. The same CDR3 arises from other DNA sequences in this sample as well. This chain uses TRBV5-6 with TRBJ1-1; maybe TRBD1 (5 bases). The CDR3 length is 15 residues. V lost 0 bases and J 2 bases, leaving 11 bases between the germline ends. Germline assignment: CDR1 SGHDT and CDR2 YYEEEE. The CDR3 DNA reads TGTGCCAGCAGCTTGGCCGGGCAGGGAAACACTGAAGCTTTCTTT. The encoded protein is CASSLAGQGNTEAFF.

This rearrangement joins TRBV3-1 (or the pseudogene TRBV3-2) to TRBJ2-7; no clear D gene. Germline V CDR1 and CDR2: LGHDT, YNNKEL (reference sequence). The CDR3 spans 13 residues. V shed 4 bases and J shed 4 bases, with 11 bases lying between them. The CDR3 here is CASSLDGSYEQYF. The DNA of the CDR3 is TGTGCCAGCAGCCTGGACGGCAGTTACGAGCAGTACTTC.

The rearrangement uses TRBV7-9 and TRBJ1-6; TRBD1 matches 7 bases. V gave up 4 bases and J gave up 10 bases; unmatched junction bases: 7. The CDR3 has 14 amino acids. Germline V gene data show CDR1 as SEHNR and CDR2 as FQNEAQ (reference sequence). The CDR3 bases are TGTGCCAGCAGCTCATGGGACAGTTTGTCACCCCTCCACTTT. This codes for CASSSWDSLSPLHF.

The chain joins TRBV2 to TRBJ1-6; D gene unclear. CDR3 length: 13 residues. The germline CDR1 and CDR2 sequences are SNHLY and FYNNEI. The V end was cut by 5 bases, the J end by 9 bases, with 11 bases between. The CDR3 DNA sequence: TGTGCCAGCAGTCCACGGACGGGTTCACCCCTCCACTTT. Protein sequence: CASSPRTGSPLHF.

The gene calls are TRBV29-1 and TRBJ2-7, with 11 bases fitting TRBD1. Germline lookup yields CDR1 SQVTM and CDR2 ANQGSEA. This CDR3 is 16 amino acids long. Unmatched junction bases numbered 12, after V lost 3 bases and J lost 5 bases. The DNA for the CDR3 is TGCAGCGTTGATGGCCTACCGGGACAGGGGGAGCACGAGCAGTACTTC. This codes for CSVDGLPGQGEHEQYF.

V gene TRBV28 combines with J gene TRBJ1-2; perhaps TRBD1 as D (5 bases). Germline V lookup: CDR1 MDHEN, CDR2 SYDVKM. This CDR3 region has 14 residues. Trimming stripped 6 bases from V and 8 bases from J, with 19 bases between. The CDR3 reads CASRESAAGKGYTF. The DNA for the CDR3 is TGTGCCAGCAGGGAGTCCGCGGCAGGGAAAGGCTACACCTTC.

V usage is TRBV2 and J usage is TRBJ2-7, with D possibly being TRBD1 or TRBD2 (5 bases each). The CDR3 covers 15 residues. V was pared by 2 bases and J by 3 bases, with 14 bases between. Germline values: CDR1 SNHLY, CDR2 FYNNEI. CDR3 sequence reads: CASSEKRGEFYEQYF. The CDR3 DNA is TGTGCCAGCAGTGAAAAAAGAGGGGAGTTCTACGAGCAGTACTTC.